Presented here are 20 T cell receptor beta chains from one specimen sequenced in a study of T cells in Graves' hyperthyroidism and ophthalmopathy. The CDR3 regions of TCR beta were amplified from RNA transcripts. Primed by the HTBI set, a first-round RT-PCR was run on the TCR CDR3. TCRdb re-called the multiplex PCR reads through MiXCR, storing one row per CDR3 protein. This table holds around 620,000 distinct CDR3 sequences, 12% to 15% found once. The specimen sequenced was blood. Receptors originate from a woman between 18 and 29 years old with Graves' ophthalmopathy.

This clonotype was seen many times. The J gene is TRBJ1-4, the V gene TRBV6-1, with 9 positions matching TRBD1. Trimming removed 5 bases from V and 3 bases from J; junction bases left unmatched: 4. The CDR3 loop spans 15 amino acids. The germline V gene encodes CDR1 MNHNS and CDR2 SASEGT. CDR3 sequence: CASSLWTGANEKLFF. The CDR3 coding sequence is TGTGCCAGCAGTCTCTGGACAGGGGCTAATGAAAAACTGTTTTTT.

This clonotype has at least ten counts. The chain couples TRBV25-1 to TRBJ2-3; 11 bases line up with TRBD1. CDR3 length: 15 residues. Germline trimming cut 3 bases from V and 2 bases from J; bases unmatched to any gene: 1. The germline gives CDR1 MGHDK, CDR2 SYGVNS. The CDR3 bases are TGTGCCAGCAGTGAGGACAGGGGGCTCACAGATACGCAGTATTTT. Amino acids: CASSEDRGLTDTQYF.

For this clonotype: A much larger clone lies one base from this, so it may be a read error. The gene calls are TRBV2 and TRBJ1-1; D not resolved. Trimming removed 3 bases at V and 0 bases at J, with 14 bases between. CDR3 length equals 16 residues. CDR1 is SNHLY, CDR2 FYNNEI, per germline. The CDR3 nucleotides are TGTGCCAGCAGTGATCAGGTGAACCGATTGAACACTGAAGCTTTCTTT. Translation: CASSDQVNRLNTEAFF.

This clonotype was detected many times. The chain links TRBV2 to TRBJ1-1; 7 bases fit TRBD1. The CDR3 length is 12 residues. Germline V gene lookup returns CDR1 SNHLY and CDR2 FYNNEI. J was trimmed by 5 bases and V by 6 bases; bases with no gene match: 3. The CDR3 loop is CASRRGQTEAFF. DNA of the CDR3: TGTGCCAGCAGGAGGGGGCAAACTGAAGCTTTCTTT.

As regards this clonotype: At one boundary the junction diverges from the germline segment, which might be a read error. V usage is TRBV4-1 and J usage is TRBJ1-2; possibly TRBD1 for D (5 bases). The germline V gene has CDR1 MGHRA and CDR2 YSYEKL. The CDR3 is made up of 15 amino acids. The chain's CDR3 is CASSQVVQGDYSYTF. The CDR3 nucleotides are TGCGCCAGCAGCCAAGTCGTTCAAGGGGACTATAGCTACACCTTC.

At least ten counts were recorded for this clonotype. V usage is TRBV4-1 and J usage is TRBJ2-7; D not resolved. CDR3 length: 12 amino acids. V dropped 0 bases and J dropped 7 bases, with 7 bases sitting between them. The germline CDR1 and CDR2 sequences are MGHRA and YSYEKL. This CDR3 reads CASSQDSREQYF. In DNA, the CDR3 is TGCGCCAGCAGCCAAGATTCGCGGGAGCAGTACTTC.

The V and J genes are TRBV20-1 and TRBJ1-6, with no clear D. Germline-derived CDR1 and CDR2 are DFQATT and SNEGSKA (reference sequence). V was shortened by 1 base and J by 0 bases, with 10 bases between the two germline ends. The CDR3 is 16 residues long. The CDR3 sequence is CSARVSRSSYNSPLHF. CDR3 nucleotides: TGCAGTGCTAGAGTTTCACGGAGCTCCTATAATTCACCCCTCCACTTT.

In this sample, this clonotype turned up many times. The CDR3 spells CAWSVRANSPLHF. DNA for the CDR3: TGTGCCTGGAGTGTCAGGGCAAATTCACCCCTCCACTTT. V and J are TRBV30 and TRBJ1-6; possible D gene TRBD1, 5 bases. V gave up 0 bases and J gave up 7 bases, with 7 bases separating them. From germline, CDR1 is GTSNPN and CDR2 SVGIG (reference sequence). The CDR3 is 13 amino acids.

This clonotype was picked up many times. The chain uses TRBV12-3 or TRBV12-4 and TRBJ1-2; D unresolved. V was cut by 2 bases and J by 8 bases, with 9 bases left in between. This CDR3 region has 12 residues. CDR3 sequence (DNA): TGTGCCAGCAGTTTAACTACGAAGGGCTACACCTTC. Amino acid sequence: CASSLTTKGYTF.

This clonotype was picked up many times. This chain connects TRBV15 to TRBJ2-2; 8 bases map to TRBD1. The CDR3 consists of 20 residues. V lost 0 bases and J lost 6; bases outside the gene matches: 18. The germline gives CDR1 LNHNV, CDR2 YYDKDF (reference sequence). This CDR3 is CATSRDPNPGPTGDAGELFF. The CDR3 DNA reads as TGTGCCACCAGCAGAGACCCAAACCCCGGACCGACAGGGGACGCCGGGGAGCTGTTTTTT.

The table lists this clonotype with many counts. The CDR3 sequence is CASSKQGGNQPQHF. In DNA form, the CDR3 reads TGTGCCAGTAGCAAACAGGGAGGCAATCAGCCCCAGCATTTT. The chain is built from TRBV19 and TRBJ1-5, with a tentative D call TRBD1 (6 bases). In germline, CDR1 is LNHDA, CDR2 SQIVND (reference sequence). The CDR3 loop spans 14 amino acids. Trimming pared 6 bases from V and 2 bases from J, leaving 11 bases between. Looking up the rest from reference TRBV19 and TRBJ1-5 gives the full variable domain: DGGITQSPKYLFRKEGQNVTLSCEQNLNHDAMYWYRQDPGQGLRLIYYSQIVNDFQKGDIAEGYSVSREKKESFPLTVTSAQKNPTAFYLCASSKQGGNQPQHFGDGTRLSIL.

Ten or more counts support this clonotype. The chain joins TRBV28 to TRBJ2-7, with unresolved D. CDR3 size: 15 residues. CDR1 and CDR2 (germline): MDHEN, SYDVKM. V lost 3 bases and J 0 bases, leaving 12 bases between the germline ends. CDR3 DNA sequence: TGTGCCAGCAGTTTGGGTGGGCGAAGCTCCTACGAGCAGTACTTC. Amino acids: CASSLGGRSSYEQYF.

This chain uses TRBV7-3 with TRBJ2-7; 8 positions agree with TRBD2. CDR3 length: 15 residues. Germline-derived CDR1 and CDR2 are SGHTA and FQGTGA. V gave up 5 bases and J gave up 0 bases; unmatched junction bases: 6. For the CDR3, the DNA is TGTGCCAGCAGCCCCTGGGGGACTAGCTCCTACGAGCAGTACTTC. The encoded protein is CASSPWGTSSYEQYF.

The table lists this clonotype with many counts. In nucleotides, the CDR3 is TGTGCCAGCAGCGAGCTAGCGGGGAAGGGTGAGACCCAGTACTTC. Its protein is CASSELAGKGETQYF. The chain links TRBV7-9 to TRBJ2-5; 9 positions agree with TRBD2. Germline CDR1 SEHNR, CDR2 FQNEAQ (reference sequence). The V segment lost 5 bases and the J segment 5 bases; nucleotides outside the gene matches: 9. The CDR3 is 15 residues long.

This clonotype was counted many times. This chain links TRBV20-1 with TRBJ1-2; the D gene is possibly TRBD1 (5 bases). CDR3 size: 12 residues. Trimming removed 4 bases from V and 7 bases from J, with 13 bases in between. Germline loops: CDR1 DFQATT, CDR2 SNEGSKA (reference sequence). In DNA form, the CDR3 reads TGCAGTGCTACTTCAGCAGGGTCTGGCTACACCTTC. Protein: CSATSAGSGYTF.

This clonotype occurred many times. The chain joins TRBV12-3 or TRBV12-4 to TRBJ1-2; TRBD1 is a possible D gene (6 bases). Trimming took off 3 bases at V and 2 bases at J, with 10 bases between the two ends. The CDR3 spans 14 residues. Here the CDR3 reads CASSFQGTNYGYTF. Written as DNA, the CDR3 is TGTGCCAGCAGTTTTCAGGGGACGAACTATGGCTACACCTTC.

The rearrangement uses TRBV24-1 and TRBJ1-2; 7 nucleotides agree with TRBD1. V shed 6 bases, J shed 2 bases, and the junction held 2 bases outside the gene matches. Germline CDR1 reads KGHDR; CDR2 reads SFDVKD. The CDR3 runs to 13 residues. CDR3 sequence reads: CATSQGGNYGYTF. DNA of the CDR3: TGTGCCACCAGTCAGGGGGGGAACTATGGCTACACCTTC.

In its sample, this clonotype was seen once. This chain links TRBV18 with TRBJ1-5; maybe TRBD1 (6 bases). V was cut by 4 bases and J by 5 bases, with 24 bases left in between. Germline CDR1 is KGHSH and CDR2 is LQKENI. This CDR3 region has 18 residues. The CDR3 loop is CASSLGRGVGSGHQPQHF. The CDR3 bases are TGTGCCAGCTCACTGGGAAGGGGGGTCGGCTCAGGACATCAGCCCCAGCATTTT.

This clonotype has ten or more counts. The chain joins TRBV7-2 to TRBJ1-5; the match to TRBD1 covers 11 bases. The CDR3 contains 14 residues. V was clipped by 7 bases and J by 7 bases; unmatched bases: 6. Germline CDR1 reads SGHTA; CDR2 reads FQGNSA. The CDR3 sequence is CASTLDRGLQPQHF. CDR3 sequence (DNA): TGTGCCAGCACCTTGGACAGGGGGCTCCAGCCCCAGCATTTT.

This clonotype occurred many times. This CDR3 is CASSPGTGNEKLFF. In nucleotides, the CDR3 is TGTGCCAGCAGCCCCGGGACAGGGAATGAAAAACTGTTTTTT. V gene TRBV14 combines with J gene TRBJ1-4; 9 nucleotides match TRBD1. CDR1 SGHDN and CDR2 FVKESK come from the germline V gene. The CDR3 spans 14 residues. The V segment lost 4 bases and the J segment 5 bases; nucleotides outside the gene matches: 2.